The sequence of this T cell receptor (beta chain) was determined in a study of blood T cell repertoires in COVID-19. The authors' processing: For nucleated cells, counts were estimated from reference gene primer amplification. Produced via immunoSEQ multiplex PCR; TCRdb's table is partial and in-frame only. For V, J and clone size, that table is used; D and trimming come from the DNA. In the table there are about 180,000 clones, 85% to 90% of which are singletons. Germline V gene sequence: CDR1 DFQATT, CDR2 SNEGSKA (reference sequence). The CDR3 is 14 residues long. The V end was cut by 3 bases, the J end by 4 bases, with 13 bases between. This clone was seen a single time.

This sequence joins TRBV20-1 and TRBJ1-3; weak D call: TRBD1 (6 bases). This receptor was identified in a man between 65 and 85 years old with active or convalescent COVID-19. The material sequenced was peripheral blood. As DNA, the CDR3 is TGCAGTGCTAGTAACAGGGTATTCGGAAACACCATATATTTT. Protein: CSASNRVFGNTIYF.